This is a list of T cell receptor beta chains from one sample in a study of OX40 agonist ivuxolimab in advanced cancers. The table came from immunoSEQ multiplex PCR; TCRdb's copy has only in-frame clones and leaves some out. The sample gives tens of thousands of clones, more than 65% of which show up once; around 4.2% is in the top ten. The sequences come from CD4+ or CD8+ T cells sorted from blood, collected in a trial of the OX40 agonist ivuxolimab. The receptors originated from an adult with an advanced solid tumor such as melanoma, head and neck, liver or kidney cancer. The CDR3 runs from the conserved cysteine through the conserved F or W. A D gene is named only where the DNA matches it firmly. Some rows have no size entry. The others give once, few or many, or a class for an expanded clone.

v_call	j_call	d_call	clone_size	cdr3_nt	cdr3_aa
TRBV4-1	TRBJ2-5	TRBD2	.	TGCGCCAGCAGCCACCCGGGACTAGCGGGGGGGCCGGATCGAGAGACCCAGTACTTC	CASSHPGLAGGPDRETQYF
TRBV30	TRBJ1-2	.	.	TGTGCCTGGGCCGGAGGGATGAACTATGGCTACACCTTC	CAWAGGMNYGYTF
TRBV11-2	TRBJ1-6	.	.	TGTGCCAGCACCCTTGACAGTTATTCACCCCTCCACTTT	CASTLDSYSPLHF
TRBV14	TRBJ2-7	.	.	TGTGCCAGCAGCCCGACGAGGGGCGAGCAGTACTTC	CASSPTRGEQYF
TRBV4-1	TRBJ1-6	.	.	TGCGCCAGCAGCCAAGCCACCACTAATTCACCCCTCCACTTT	CASSQATTNSPLHF
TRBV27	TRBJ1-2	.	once	TGTGCCAGCAGTTTATGGCGGGGGTCAAACCCGCAACATGGCTACACCTTC	CASSLWRGSNPQHGYTF
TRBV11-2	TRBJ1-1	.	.	TGTGCCAGCAGCTTAAATGTGGGGGCTACTGAAGCTTTCTTT	CASSLNVGATEAFF
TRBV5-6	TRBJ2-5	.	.	TGTGCCAGCAGTTATGACAGGAAAGAGACCCAGTACTTC	CASSYDRKETQYF
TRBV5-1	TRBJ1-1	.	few	TGCGCCAGCAGCTTGACCAGCCCGGGGCCTGGGCGGGGGATGAACACTGAAGCTTTCTTT	CASSLTSPGPGRGMNTEAFF
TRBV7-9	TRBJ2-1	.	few	TGTGCCAGCGTCCAGGGTGGCTCCTACAATGAGCAGTTCTTC	CASVQGGSYNEQFF
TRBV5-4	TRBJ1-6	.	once	TGTGCCAGCAGTTTTGGGTCCGGGGCTAATTCACCCCTCCACTTT	CASSFGSGANSPLHF
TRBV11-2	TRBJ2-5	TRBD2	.	TGTGCCAGCAGCCAAGCGAAGACTAGCGGGAGTGAGACCCAGTACTTC	CASSQAKTSGSETQYF
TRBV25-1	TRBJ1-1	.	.	TGTGCCAGCAGGGTGGGTAGGACTGAAGCTTTCTTT	CASRVGRTEAFF
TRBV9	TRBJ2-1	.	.	TGTGCCAGCAGCGTAGATGAGGCCGTCTACAATGAGCAGTTCTTC	CASSVDEAVYNEQFF
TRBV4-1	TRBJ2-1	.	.	TGCGCCAGCAGCCTCGCCTCCATAGGGAATGAGCAGTTCTTC	CASSLASIGNEQFF
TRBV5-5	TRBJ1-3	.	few	TGTGCCAGCAGCACCAATACAGGGCCCTCTGGAAACACCATATATTTT	CASSTNTGPSGNTIYF
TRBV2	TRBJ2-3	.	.	TGTGCCAGCAGTTCAGGGTTGGGCACAGATACGCAGTATTTT	CASSSGLGTDTQYF
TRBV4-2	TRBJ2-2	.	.	TGTGCCAGCAGCCAAGAGAGGAGGGTTAGGGGGGAGCTGTTTTTT	CASSQERRVRGELFF
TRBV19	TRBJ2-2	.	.	TGTGCCAGTAGTATAGTCTCCAACACCGGGGAGCTGTTTTTT	CASSIVSNTGELFF
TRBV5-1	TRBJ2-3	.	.	TGCGCCAGCAGCTTGGGGGTCTCGGATTATAGCACAGATACGCAGTATTTT	CASSLGVSDYSTDTQYF
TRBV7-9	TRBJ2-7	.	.	TGTGCCAGCAGCGCGGGTGAGAGGGGCGAGCAGTACTTC	CASSAGERGEQYF
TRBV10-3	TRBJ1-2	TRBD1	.	TGTGCCACGACGGGACAGAAGAGTAACGGCTACACCTTC	CATTGQKSNGYTF
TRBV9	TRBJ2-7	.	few	TGTGCCAGCAGCGTAGACATTTCCTACGAGCAGTACTTC	CASSVDISYEQYF
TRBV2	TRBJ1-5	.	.	TGTGCCAGCAGTGTAGACGGAGATTATCAGCCCCAGCATTTT	CASSVDGDYQPQHF
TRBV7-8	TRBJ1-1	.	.	TGTGCCAGCAGCTTAATACCGAGCGTGAACACTGAAGCTTTCTTT	CASSLIPSVNTEAFF
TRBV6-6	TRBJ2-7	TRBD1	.	TGTGCCAGCAGGGACGGACAGGGTCCCTACGAGCAGTACTTC	CASRDGQGPYEQYF
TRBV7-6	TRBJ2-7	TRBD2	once	TGTGCCAGCAGCCGGGGGGCGGCGGGAGGCCCGAACCGCGAGCAGTACTTC	CASSRGAAGGPNREQYF
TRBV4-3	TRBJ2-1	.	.	TGCGCCAGCAGCCAAGCCGGGGCGGCCTACAATGAGCAGTTCTTC	CASSQAGAAYNEQFF
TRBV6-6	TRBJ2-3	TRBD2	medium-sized	TGTGCCAGCAGTTACTCGGGGGGGGAGGGGGATACGCAGTATTTT	CASSYSGGEGDTQYF
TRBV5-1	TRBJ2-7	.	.	TGCGCCAGCAGCTTGGAGCAGGGATCAGGCGAGCAGTACTTC	CASSLEQGSGEQYF
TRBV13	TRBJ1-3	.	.	TGTGCCAGCAGCTTGACGGGGGGCAGGAATGGAAACACCATATATTTT	CASSLTGGRNGNTIYF
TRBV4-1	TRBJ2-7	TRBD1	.	TGCGCCAGCAGCCAACAACAGGGGTCAGCCTACGAGCAGTACTTC	CASSQQQGSAYEQYF
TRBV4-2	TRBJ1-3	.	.	TGTGCCAGCAGCCCAAACGCCGGGGGCAGCTCTGGAAACACCATATATTTT	CASSPNAGGSSGNTIYF
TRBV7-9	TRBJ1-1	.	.	TGTGCCAGCAGCACGGATCGGGGCTCCACTGAAGCTTTCTTT	CASSTDRGSTEAFF
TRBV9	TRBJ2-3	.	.	TGTGCCAGCAGCGTAGATGGAGAGGGGACAGATACGCAGTATTTT	CASSVDGEGTDTQYF
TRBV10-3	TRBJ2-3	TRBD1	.	TGTGCCATCAGTGCGACAGGGGGCTCCAGGGATACGCAGTATTTT	CAISATGGSRDTQYF
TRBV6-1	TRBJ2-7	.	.	TGTGCCAGCAGTCCGCGGACAGAGTCTTACGAGCAGTACTTC	CASSPRTESYEQYF
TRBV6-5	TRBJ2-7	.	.	TGTGCCAGCAGCTCTACCTCATCCAAAGAGCAGTACTTC	CASSSTSSKEQYF
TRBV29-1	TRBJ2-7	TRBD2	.	TGCAGCGTTGCGGGAGGAGGGGCAGACGAGCAGTACTTC	CSVAGGGADEQYF
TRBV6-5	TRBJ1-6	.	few	TGTGCCAGCAGTTTCAAGGTGCACGCTAATTCACCCCTCCACTTT	CASSFKVHANSPLHF
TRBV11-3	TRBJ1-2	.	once	TGTGCCAGCAGCTGGGAAAACTATGGCTACACCTTC	CASSWENYGYTF
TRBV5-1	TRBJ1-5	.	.	TGCGCCAGCAGCCAAGATTGGGACAGCAATCAGCCCCAGCATTTT	CASSQDWDSNQPQHF